This TCR beta chain was identified in a study of blood T cell repertoires in COVID-19. Here immunoSEQ multiplex PCR was the method, and the copy in TCRdb shows in-frame clones only, minus some. The top ten hold 10% of the sample, which has about 92,000 clones, 80% seen once. Trimming cost V 5 bases and J 6 bases, with 20 bases left between them. Germline assignment: CDR1 SGHAT and CDR2 FQNNGV. The CDR3 totals 17 residues. Source material: peripheral blood. The chain uses TRBV11-2 and TRBJ1-6, with D perhaps matching TRBD1 (6 bases). The TCR sequence derives from a woman in her 70s with acute or convalescent COVID-19. The DNA for the CDR3 is TGTGCCAGCAGCCTCCCGGGTTTGGGGGCAGCTAATTCACCCCTCCACTTT. This gives the protein CASSLPGLGAANSPLHF.